This TCR beta chain was sequenced during a study of OX40 agonist ivuxolimab in advanced cancers. Background on the whole study: The costimulatory receptor OX40 (CD134) was targeted by ivuxolimab, a fully human IgG2 agonistic monoclonal antibody. Intravenous ivuxolimab was administered to patients every 2 weeks at six dose levels: 0.01, 0.1, 0.3, 1.5, 3 and 10 mg/kg. Among the 50 to 55 dose-escalation patients, some 20 had hepatocellular carcinoma, around 15 melanoma, 9 renal cell carcinoma and 9 head and neck cancer. A male proportion of around 81% and a mean age of around 60 years, ranging from roughly 23 to 80, were recorded for the dose-escalation cohort. Patients were allowed to have had prior anti-PD-1, anti-PD-L1 or anti-CTLA-4 therapy, and 40% to 45% of the dose-escalation patients had previously received checkpoint inhibitors. Partial responses occurred in three dose-escalation patients: two with cutaneous melanoma and one with hepatocellular carcinoma. The purpose of peripheral TCRbeta sequencing was to test whether ivuxolimab changed TCR sequence diversity and led to clonal T-cell expansion. The monotherapy dose-escalation portion (N ≈ 52 patients) of the phase I ivuxolimab trial is reported in the paper. Study-level results and caveats: On average, CD8+ T cells showed more expanded clones than CD4+ T cells after ivuxolimab. Low levels of normalized T-cell clonal expansion were also shown by some nonresponding patients. Partial responders in the 0.1-3.0 mg/kg groups had among the lowest normalized peripheral clonal expansion, especially among CD8+ T cells. The antigen specificity of the peripheral T cells that underwent clonal expansion was not determined. At doses of 0.1 to 3.0 mg/kg, clonal expansion of both CD4+ and CD8+ blood T cells was observed from baseline to week 6.

A remark on this clone: No antigen is known for it. No quality values exist for individual bases; no much larger clone is one base distant.

For sequencing of the TCRbeta CDR3 region, genomic DNA was extracted from the sorted cells. The immunoSEQ Assay was used to sequence the TCRbeta CDR3 regions. TCRdb obtained this table from immuneACCESS and retained in-frame rearrangements with V and J assigned. These tables miss some clones; where compared with another copy, unresolved V genes account for less than half of the shortfall, and the remainder is unexplained. The sample includes about 17,000 clones, with more than 70% observed a single time. The ten largest make up around 30% of the sample. V lost 3 bases and J lost 7 bases; the stretch between them is 13 bases long. Taken from cysteine to phenylalanine, the CDR3 has 14 residues. This entry keeps only the CDR3 DNA: 42 bases, framed from base 1. CDR1 and CDR2, looked up from the germline V gene, are ENHRY and SYGVKD. Patients with a history of autoimmune disease or receiving systemic immunosuppression were excluded from the trial. In every dose cohort, peripheral blood was drawn for TCR sequencing at baseline, cycle 4 day 1, and cycle 7 day 1. The samples were drawn from a first-in-human, open-label, multicenter phase I dose-escalation trial of ivuxolimab. Adults with locally advanced or metastatic head and neck squamous cell, hepatocellular, melanoma or renal cell carcinoma were enrolled in the trial. CD4+ and CD8+ T cells were sorted separately from peripheral blood before TCR sequencing.

The sequence was obtained from an adult with an advanced solid tumor such as melanoma, head and neck, liver or kidney cancer. This sequence uses TRBV10-3 and TRBJ2-1; no confident D gene assignment can be made. The specimen was CD4+ or CD8+ T cells sorted from blood, collected in a trial of the OX40 agonist ivuxolimab. DNA sequence: TGTGCCATCAGTGACGGTAGTCTCGCGAATGAGCAGTTCTTC. This codes for CAISDGSLANEQFF.